Listed here are 25 T cell receptor beta chains from one sample, sequenced in a study of CXCR3-negative and CXCR3-positive naive CD8 T cells (dated by TCRdb to between 2019 and 2020). This sample was sequenced with a NextSeq 550. The Human TCR Profiling Kit (MiLaboratory) was used to make UMI-labeled 5' RACE TRB cDNA libraries. After the reads were reprocessed by TCRdb, one entry was made per CDR3 protein sequence, with no DNA. The sample has some 120,000 distinct CDR3 sequences on record. The ten largest account for 0.36% of the sample. The antigens these receptors bind are not known. Points the paper makes about the study in general: Compared with CXCR3-negative naive cells, CXCR3-positive naive cells had TRB CDR3s with higher hydrophobicity (lower Kidera factor 4), lower energy, and higher strength and volume indices.

Sequencing used naive CXCR3+ CD8+ T cells from blood. The sample's cell subset or site label, in plain terms: CD45RO-CCR7+CD27+CD95- naive CD8+ T cells expressing CXCR3 (TNR3+). The receptors stem from a human donor in good health. Some clones in this sample may be carry-over from other donors' samples.

The rearrangement joins TRBV20-1 to TRBJ2-7; TCRdb returns TRBD2, unconfirmable since there is no DNA. CDR3 length equals 14 residues. Germline V lookup: CDR1 DFQATT, CDR2 SNEGSKA (reference sequence). The CDR3 sequence is CSASRDLREYEQYF.

This rearrangement joins TRBV7-9 to TRBJ1-2; TCRdb picks TRBD1, but there is no DNA to check that call. Looked up from germline, CDR1 is SEHNR and CDR2 is FQNEAQ (reference sequence). This CDR3 contains 15 residues. The CDR3 protein is CASSSPMGGKYGYTF.

The chain recombines TRBV27 with TRBJ2-2; TCRdb returns TRBD2, unconfirmable since there is no DNA. The CDR3 is 14 residues long. CDR1 is MNHEY and CDR2 is SMNVEV in the germline V gene (reference sequence). CDR3 amino acids: CASTRLMNTGELFF.

The V gene is TRBV7-2, the J gene TRBJ2-5. Germline V gene sequence: CDR1 SGHTA, CDR2 FQGNSA. This CDR3 region has 15 residues. CDR3 sequence reads: CASSLLGWVQETQYF.

The chain joins TRBV28 to TRBJ2-7; the D call of TRBD1 rests on TCRdb alone, since no DNA is present to check it. CDR3 length: 15 amino acids. Per germline, CDR1 MDHEN and CDR2 SYDVKM. The CDR3 sequence: CASSRWTGSSYEQYF.

The rearrangement joins TRBV6-5 to TRBJ2-2; TCRdb lists TRBD1, though no DNA is available to test this call. The CDR3 sequence is 16 residues long. Germline V CDR1 and CDR2: MNHEY, SVGAGI. The CDR3 loop is CASSYSQGAGPGELFF.

The CDR3 sequence is CATVGSTDTQYF. This chain uses TRBV15 with TRBJ2-3. The CDR3 runs to 12 residues. Per germline, CDR1 LNHNV and CDR2 YYDKDF (reference sequence). The complete variable domain, with remaining parts taken from reference TRBV15 and TRBJ2-3, reads DAMVIQNPRYQVTQFGKPVTLSCSQTLNHNVMYWYQQKSSQAPKLLFHYYDKDFNNEADTPDNFQSRRPNTSFCFLDIRSPGLGDTAMYLCATVGSTDTQYFGPGTRLTVL.

The rearrangement uses TRBV20-1 and TRBJ1-2; the D call of TRBD1 rests on TCRdb alone, since no DNA is present to check it. The CDR3 spans 14 residues. CDR1 DFQATT and CDR2 SNEGSKA come from the germline V gene (reference sequence). The CDR3 region is CSASRPRGQYGYTF.

V gene TRBV15 combines with J gene TRBJ1-2. CDR3 length: 14 amino acids. Per germline, CDR1 LNHNV and CDR2 YYDKDF (reference sequence). The CDR3 loop reads CATSPQGVLEGYTF.

The V call is TRBV19, the J call TRBJ2-1; the D call of TRBD2 rests on TCRdb alone, since no DNA is present to check it. This CDR3 has 20 residues. Germline V gene sequence: CDR1 LNHDA, CDR2 SQIVND (reference sequence). The CDR3 sequence: CASSIDGELAGAGPYNEQFF.

The chain employs TRBV6-2 or TRBV6-3 and TRBJ2-4; no DNA is available, so the TRBD1 call from TCRdb remains unchecked. Looked up from germline, CDR1 is MNHEY and CDR2 is SVGEGT. This CDR3 spans 13 amino acids. The CDR3 reads CASSSQGLNIQYF.

The chain couples TRBV29-1 to TRBJ1-1; no DNA is available, so the TRBD1 call from TCRdb remains unchecked. Germline V gene data show CDR1 as SQVTM and CDR2 as ANQGSEA. The CDR3 has 14 residues. The CDR3 loop reads CSVYEQGRNTEAFF.

This chain joins TRBV5-1 and TRBJ2-2. Germline V gives CDR1 SGHRS, CDR2 YFSETQ. CDR3 size: 14 residues. CDR3 region: CASGLVMNTGELFF.

The chain carries TRBV5-1 and TRBJ2-1; TCRdb's D gene call, TRBD1, goes unchecked for lack of DNA. Germline V gene sequence: CDR1 SGHRS, CDR2 YFSETQ. The CDR3 consists of 13 residues. The CDR3 region is CASSLDRYNEQFF.

This chain links TRBV4-3 with TRBJ2-2. Per germline, CDR1 LGHNA and CDR2 YSLEER. The CDR3 is made up of 12 amino acids. The chain's CDR3 is CASSQGSRELFF.

CDR3: CASSHLQGAVQETQYF. The chain joins TRBV4-1 to TRBJ2-5; TCRdb reports TRBD1, a call that lacks DNA to check it against. Germline values: CDR1 MGHRA, CDR2 YSYEKL. This CDR3 is built from 16 residues.

V is TRBV7-8 and J is TRBJ2-1; the TRBD1 assignment by TCRdb is unverifiable without DNA. This CDR3 contains 16 residues. Germline-derived CDR1 and CDR2 are SGHVS and FQNEAQ. The chain's CDR3 is CASSLFWGRDWNEQFF.

The V gene is TRBV7-2, the J gene TRBJ2-7; TCRdb returns TRBD1, unconfirmable since there is no DNA. CDR1 and CDR2 from the germline V gene are SGHTA and FQGNSA. There are 12 residues in the CDR3. The CDR3 sequence is CASSFQRGQQYF.

The chain has TRBV28 and TRBJ2-5; TCRdb gives TRBD1 as the D gene, but with no DNA this cannot be confirmed. Germline CDR1 MDHEN, CDR2 SYDVKM. The CDR3 has 17 residues. This CDR3 reads CASSSIPGQGGGETQYF.

V gene TRBV6-6 combines with J gene TRBJ1-4. The CDR3 has 14 amino acids. Germline values: CDR1 MNHNY, CDR2 SVGAGI (reference sequence). The CDR3 reads CASSYRILNEKLFF.

CDR3 amino acids: CASSPSSGILYEQYF. V and J are TRBV5-1 and TRBJ2-7; TCRdb lists TRBD1, though no DNA is available to test this call. The length of the CDR3 is 15 residues. Germline V gene sequence: CDR1 SGHRS, CDR2 YFSETQ.

J is TRBJ1-1 and V is TRBV7-3; TCRdb picks TRBD1, but there is no DNA to check that call. Germline V gene lookup returns CDR1 SGHTA and CDR2 FQGTGA. This CDR3 is built from 15 residues. This CDR3 reads CASSTSGTMGTEAFF.

The chain is built from TRBV10-3 and TRBJ2-1. Germline CDR1 is ENHRY and CDR2 is SYGVKD. There are 14 residues in the CDR3. CDR3 protein: CAISEPSEYNEQFF.

The genes are TRBV3-1 and TRBJ2-1; TCRdb designates TRBD2, a call that cannot be tested without DNA. The CDR3 has 16 amino acids. CDR1 LGHDT and CDR2 YNNKEL come from the germline V gene (reference sequence). CDR3 sequence reads: CASSKLSGASYNEQFF.

The chain combines TRBV7-2 with TRBJ2-3; TCRdb picks TRBD2, but there is no DNA to check that call. Germline values: CDR1 SGHTA, CDR2 FQGNSA. The CDR3 contains 16 residues. The CDR3 sequence is CASSLYSGGGTDTQYF.